The 6 T cell receptor beta chains below all came from one sample that was sequenced in a study of CD8+ T cells in alopecia areata. RNA extraction and reverse transcription yielded cDNA as sequencing template. Sequenced by immunoSEQ multiplex PCR; TCRdb stores in-frame clones only, minus some. The repertoire holds about 200,000 clones, with roughly three fifths as singletons. Indicated treatment: oral pan-JAK inhibitor, 5-10 mg twice daily. The source material was CD4+ T cells sorted from blood, sampled at week 4, from a patient treated with tofacitinib. The receptors here all came from a human donor with alopecia areata.

This sequence joins TRBV6-8 and TRBJ1-6, with TRBD1 as a possible D gene (5 bases). The CDR3 runs to 15 residues. The ends were cut back, 6 bases at V and 10 bases at J, with 19 bases in the middle. The germline CDR1 and CDR2 sequences are MNHGY and SAAAGT. The CDR3 protein is CASSFYKDNESPLHF. The CDR3 nucleotides are TGTGCCAGCAGCTTCTATAAGGACAATGAGTCACCCCTCCACTTT.

The J gene is TRBJ2-4, the V gene TRBV30, with 10 nucleotides matching TRBD1. This CDR3 has 18 amino acids. With V trimmed by 1 base and J by 1 base, 10 bases remained unmatched. Germline lookup yields CDR1 GTSNPN and CDR2 SVGIG (reference sequence). The CDR3 DNA sequence: TGTGCCTGGAGTGCGGGACAGGGGATGGGGGTCGCCAAAAACATTCAGTACTTC. Protein: CAWSAGQGMGVAKNIQYF.

This chain links TRBV7-9 with TRBJ1-1; D might be TRBD1 (6 bases). CDR3 size: 18 residues. Trimming stripped 4 bases from V and 3 bases from J, with 24 bases between. CDR1 SEHNR and CDR2 FQNEAQ come from the germline V gene (reference sequence). The CDR3 is CASSSFRSATGRDTEAFF. The CDR3 region has the DNA TGTGCCAGCAGCTCTTTTAGGTCGGCGACAGGTAGGGACACTGAAGCTTTCTTT.

The chain employs TRBV6-5 and TRBJ2-7; weak D call: TRBD1 (6 bases). The germline V and J ends were trimmed by 4 bases and 7 bases, with 14 bases remaining between them. CDR1 MNHEY and CDR2 SVGAGI come from the germline V gene. CDR3 length: 13 residues. The CDR3 loop reads CASSSLDRREQYF. In DNA, the CDR3 is TGTGCCAGCAGTTCCCTAGACAGGCGGGAGCAGTACTTC.

The V and J genes are TRBV29-1 and TRBJ1-1, with D possibly being TRBD1 (6 bases). V lost 6 bases and J lost 4, with 12 bases in between. The CDR3 spans 12 residues. The germline V gene encodes CDR1 SQVTM and CDR2 ANQGSEA. CDR3 DNA: TGCAGCGTCAGTCGGGGGCCCACTGAAGCTTTCTTT. This codes for CSVSRGPTEAFF.

The chain employs TRBV25-1 and TRBJ2-3; D remains unclear. CDR3 length: 13 residues. Germline-derived CDR1 and CDR2 are MGHDK and SYGVNS. V dropped 4 bases and J dropped 2 bases, with 7 bases sitting between them. The CDR3 DNA sequence: TGTGCCAGCAGTGCCAGGTCCACAGATACGCAGTATTTT. It encodes CASSARSTDTQYF.